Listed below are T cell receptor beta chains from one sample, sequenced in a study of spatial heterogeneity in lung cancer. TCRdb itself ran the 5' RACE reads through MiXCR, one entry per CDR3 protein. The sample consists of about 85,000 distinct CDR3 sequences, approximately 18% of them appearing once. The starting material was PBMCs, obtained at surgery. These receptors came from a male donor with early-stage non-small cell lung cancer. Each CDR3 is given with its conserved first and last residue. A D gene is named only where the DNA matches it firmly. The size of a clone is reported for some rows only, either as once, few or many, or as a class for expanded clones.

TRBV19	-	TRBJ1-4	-	CASSIGTRRGNEKLFF	TGTGCCAGTAGTATCGGGACCCGGAGGGGGAATGAAAAACTGTTTTTT
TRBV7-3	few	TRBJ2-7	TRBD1	CASSLGQGMPYEQYF	TGTGCCAGCAGCCTCGGACAGGGGATGCCCTACGAGCAGTACTTC
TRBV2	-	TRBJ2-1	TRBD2	CASTPVSRTSGKEQFF	TGTGCCAGCACCCCTGTATCGCGGACTAGCGGGAAAGAGCAGTTCTTC
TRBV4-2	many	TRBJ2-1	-	CASSQYSVEEQFF	TGTGCCAGCAGCCAGTACTCCGTCGAAGAGCAGTTCTTC
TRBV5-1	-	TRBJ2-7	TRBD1	CASSPETGGTYEQYF	TGCGCCAGCAGCCCCGAGACAGGGGGGACCTACGAGCAGTACTTC
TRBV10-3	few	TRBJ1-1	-	CAISESGGQNTEAFF	TGTGCCATCAGTGAGTCTGGAGGTCAGAACACTGAAGCTTTCTTT
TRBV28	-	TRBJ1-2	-	CASSSLSENYGYTF	TGTGCCAGCAGTTCCCTTTCCGAGAACTATGGCTACACCTTC
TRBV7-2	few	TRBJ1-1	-	CASSLVEYFEAFF	TGTGCCAGCAGCTTAGTCGAGTACTTTGAAGCTTTCTTT
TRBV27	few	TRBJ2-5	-	CASTPNGLGKQETQYF	TGTGCCAGCACCCCCAACGGGCTGGGGAAACAAGAGACCCAGTACTTC
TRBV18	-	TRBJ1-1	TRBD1	CASSPPGQSMNTEAFF	TGTGCCAGCTCACCGCCGGGACAGAGCATGAACACTGAAGCTTTCTTT
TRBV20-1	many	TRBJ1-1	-	CSAHPQGAGTEAFF	TGCAGTGCTCACCCACAGGGTGCGGGAACTGAAGCTTTCTTT
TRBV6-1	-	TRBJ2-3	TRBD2	CASSVLAGGPDTQYF	TGTGCCAGCAGCGTTCTAGCGGGGGGACCGGATACGCAGTATTTT
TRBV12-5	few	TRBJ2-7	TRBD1	CASGLVDRDFSYEQYF	TGTGCTAGTGGTTTGGTAGACAGGGATTTCTCCTACGAGCAGTACTTC
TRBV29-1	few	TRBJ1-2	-	CSVVINGGYTF	TGCAGCGTCGTGATAAACGGTGGCTACACCTTC
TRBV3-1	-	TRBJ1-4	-	CASSPRVGSYEKLFF	TGTGCCAGCAGCCCCCGTGTGGGAAGTTACGAAAAACTGTTTTTT
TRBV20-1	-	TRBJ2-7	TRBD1	CSARPGQGLYEQYF	TGCAGTGCCAGACCGGGACAGGGGCTCTACGAGCAGTACTTC
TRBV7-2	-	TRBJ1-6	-	CASSLGGTDNSPLHF	TGTGCCAGCAGCTTAGGGGGGACGGATAATTCACCCCTCCACTTT
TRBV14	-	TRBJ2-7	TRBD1	CASSPLSRGLSYEQYF	TGTGCCAGCAGCCCACTCAGCAGGGGGCTCTCCTACGAGCAGTACTTC
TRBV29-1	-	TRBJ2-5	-	CSAAEGGETQYF	TGCAGCGCCGCGGAGGGTGGAGAGACCCAGTACTTC
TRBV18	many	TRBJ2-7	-	CASSRSYEQYF	TGTGCCAGCTCACGCTCCTACGAGCAGTACTTC
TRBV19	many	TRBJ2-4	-	CASMAGGTKNIQYF	TGTGCCAGTATGGCAGGGGGGACCAAAAACATTCAGTACTTC
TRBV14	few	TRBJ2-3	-	CASSRTLDSSQYF	TGTGCCAGCAGCCGAACCCTGGACAGTTCGCAGTATTTT
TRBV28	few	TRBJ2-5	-	CASSGGAAPQETQYF	TGTGCCAGCAGTGGGGGGGCGGCGCCCCAAGAGACCCAGTACTTC
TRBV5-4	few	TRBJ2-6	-	CASGAGAGSGANVLTF	TGTGCCAGCGGGGCCGGGGCCGGCTCTGGGGCCAACGTCCTGACTTTC
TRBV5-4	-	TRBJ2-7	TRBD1	CASSQSGQASYEQYF	TGTGCCAGCAGTCAGTCGGGACAGGCCTCCTACGAGCAGTACTTC
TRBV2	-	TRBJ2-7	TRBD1	CASSEDRSYEQYF	TGTGCCAGCAGTGAGGACAGGTCCTACGAGCAGTACTTC
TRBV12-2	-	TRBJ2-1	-	CASRLWAVVAGVGNEQFF	TGTGCAAGTCGCTTATGGGCGGTAGTAGCGGGAGTAGGAAATGAGCAGTTCTTC
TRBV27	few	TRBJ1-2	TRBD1	CASSFSGGQGYTF	TGTGCCAGCAGTTTCTCAGGGGGACAAGGCTACACCTTC
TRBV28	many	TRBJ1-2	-	CASKDEGQANYGYTF	TGTGCCAGCAAGGATGAAGGCCAAGCTAACTATGGCTACACCTTC
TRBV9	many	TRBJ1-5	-	CASSVEPGFNQPQHF	TGTGCCAGCAGCGTAGAGCCAGGGTTTAATCAGCCCCAGCATTTT
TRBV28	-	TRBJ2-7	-	CASSLVAYEQYF	TGTGCCAGCAGTTTAGTGGCCTACGAGCAGTACTTC
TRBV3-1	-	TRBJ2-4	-	CASSQGTELTIAKNIQYF	TGTGCCAGCAGCCAAGGCACAGAACTTACAATAGCCAAAAACATTCAGTACTTC
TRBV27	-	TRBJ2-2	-	CASALGSLDTGELFF	TGTGCCAGCGCCTTAGGATCGCTAGACACCGGGGAGCTGTTTTTT
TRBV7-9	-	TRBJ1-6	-	CASSLGPGKNSPLHF	TGTGCCAGCAGCTTAGGTCCAGGGAAGAATTCACCCCTCCACTTT
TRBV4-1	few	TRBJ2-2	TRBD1	CASSQDWQGAWAGELFF	TGCGCCAGCAGCCAAGACTGGCAGGGGGCCTGGGCCGGGGAGCTGTTTTTT
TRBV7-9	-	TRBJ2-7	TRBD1	CASSSGQLEQYF	TGTGCCAGCAGCTCGGGACAGCTGGAGCAGTACTTC
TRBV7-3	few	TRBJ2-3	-	CASSLPTADTQYF	TGTGCCAGCAGCCTCCCTACAGCAGATACGCAGTATTTT
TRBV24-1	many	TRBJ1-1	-	CATSDLRGAEDTEAFF	TGTGCCACCAGTGATCTCAGGGGCGCGGAGGACACTGAAGCTTTCTTT
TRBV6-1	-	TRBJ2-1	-	CASKGVTSYNEQFF	TGTGCCAGCAAGGGGGTTACCTCCTACAATGAGCAGTTCTTC
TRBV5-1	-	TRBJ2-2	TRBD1	CASSPTGLGTGELFF	TGCGCCAGCAGCCCGACAGGGTTGGGCACCGGGGAGCTGTTTTTT
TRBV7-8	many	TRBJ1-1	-	CASSLEAMNTEAFF	TGTGCCAGCAGCTTGGAGGCAATGAACACTGAAGCTTTCTTT
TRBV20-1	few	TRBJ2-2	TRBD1	CSAARQGSATGELFF	TGCAGTGCTGCCCGACAGGGATCGGCCACCGGGGAGCTGTTTTTT
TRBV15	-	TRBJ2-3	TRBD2	CATSRGGSGLTDTQYF	TGTGCCACCAGCAGAGGAGGTAGCGGGCTCACAGATACGCAGTATTTT
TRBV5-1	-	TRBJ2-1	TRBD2	CASSLVGGRIDEQFF	TGCGCCAGCAGCTTGGTTGGCGGGAGGATCGATGAGCAGTTCTTC
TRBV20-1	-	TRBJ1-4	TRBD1	CSAEQGATNEKLFF	TGCAGTGCTGAACAGGGGGCAACTAATGAAAAACTGTTTTTT
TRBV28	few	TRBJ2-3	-	CAGQRELGDTQYF	TGTGCCGGGCAACGAGAATTGGGAGATACGCAGTATTTT
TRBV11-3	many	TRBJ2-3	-	CASSSGLAGDTQYF	TGTGCCAGCAGCTCTGGGCTGGCGGGGGATACGCAGTATTTT
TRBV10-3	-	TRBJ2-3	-	CAINSADQDTQYF	TGTGCCATCAATTCGGCCGATCAAGATACGCAGTATTTT
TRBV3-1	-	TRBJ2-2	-	CASSQERSLGDTGELFF	TGTGCCAGCAGCCAAGAAAGGTCGCTAGGGGACACCGGGGAGCTGTTTTTT
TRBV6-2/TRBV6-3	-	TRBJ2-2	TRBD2	CASSYGGGTGELFF	TGTGCCAGCAGTTACGGGGGGGGCACCGGGGAGCTGTTTTTT